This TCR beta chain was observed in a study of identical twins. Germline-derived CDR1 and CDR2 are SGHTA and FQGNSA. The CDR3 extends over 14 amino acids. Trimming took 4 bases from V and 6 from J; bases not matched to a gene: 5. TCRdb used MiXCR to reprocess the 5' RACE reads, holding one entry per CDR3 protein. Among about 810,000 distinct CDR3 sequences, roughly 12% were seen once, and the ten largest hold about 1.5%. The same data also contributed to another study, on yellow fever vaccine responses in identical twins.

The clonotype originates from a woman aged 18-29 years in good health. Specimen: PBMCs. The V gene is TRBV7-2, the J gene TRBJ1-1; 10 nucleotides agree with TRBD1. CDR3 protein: CASSYDRGPPEAFF. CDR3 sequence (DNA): TGTGCCAGCAGCTACGACAGGGGGCCGCCTGAAGCTTTCTTT.